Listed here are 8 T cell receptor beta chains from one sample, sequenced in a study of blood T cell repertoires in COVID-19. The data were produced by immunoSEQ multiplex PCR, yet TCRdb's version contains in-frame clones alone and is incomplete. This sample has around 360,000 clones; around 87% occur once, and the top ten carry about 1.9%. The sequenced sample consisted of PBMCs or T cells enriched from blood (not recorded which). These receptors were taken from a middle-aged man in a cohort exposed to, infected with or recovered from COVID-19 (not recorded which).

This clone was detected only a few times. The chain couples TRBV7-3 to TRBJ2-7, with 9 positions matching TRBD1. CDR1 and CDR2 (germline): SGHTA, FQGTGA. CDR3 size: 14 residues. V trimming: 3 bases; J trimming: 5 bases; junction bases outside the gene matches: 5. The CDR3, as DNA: TGTGCCAGCAGCTTGGGACAGGGTTTCCACGAGCAGTACTTC. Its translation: CASSLGQGFHEQYF.

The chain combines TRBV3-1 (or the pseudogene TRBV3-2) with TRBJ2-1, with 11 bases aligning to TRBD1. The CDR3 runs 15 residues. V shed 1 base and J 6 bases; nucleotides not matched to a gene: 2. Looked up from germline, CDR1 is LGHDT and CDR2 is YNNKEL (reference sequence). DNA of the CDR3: TGTGCCAGCAGCCAAGCCGGGACAGGGGGCAATGAGCAGTTCTTC. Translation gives CASSQAGTGGNEQFF.

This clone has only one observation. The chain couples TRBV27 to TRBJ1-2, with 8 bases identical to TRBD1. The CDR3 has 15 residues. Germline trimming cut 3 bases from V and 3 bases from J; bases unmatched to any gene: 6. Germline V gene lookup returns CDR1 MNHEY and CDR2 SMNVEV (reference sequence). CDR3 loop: CASSLSGTGDYGYTF. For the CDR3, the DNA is TGTGCCAGCAGTTTGTCCGGGACAGGAGACTATGGCTACACCTTC.

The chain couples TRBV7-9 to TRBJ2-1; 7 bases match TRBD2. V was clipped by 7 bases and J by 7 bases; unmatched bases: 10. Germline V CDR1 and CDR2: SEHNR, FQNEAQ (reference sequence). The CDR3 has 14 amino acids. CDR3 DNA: TGTGCCAGCATTAGTACGGGAGGTTGGAATGAGCAGTTCTTC. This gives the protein CASISTGGWNEQFF.

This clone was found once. CDR3 in DNA: TGTGCCAGTAGTCTCGGACAGCGATACACTGAAGCTTTCTTT. Translation: CASSLGQRYTEAFF. The chain joins TRBV19 to TRBJ1-1; D is possibly TRBD1 (6 bases). The CDR3 consists of 14 residues. Looked up from germline, CDR1 is LNHDA and CDR2 is SQIVND (reference sequence). V was pared by 5 bases and J by 3 bases, with 13 bases between.

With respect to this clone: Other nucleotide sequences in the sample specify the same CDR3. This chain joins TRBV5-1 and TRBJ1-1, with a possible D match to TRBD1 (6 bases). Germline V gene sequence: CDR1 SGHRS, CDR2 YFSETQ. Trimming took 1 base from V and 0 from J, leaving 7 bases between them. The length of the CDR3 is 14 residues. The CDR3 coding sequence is TGCGCCAGCAGCTTGACAGGGTTGAACACTGAAGCTTTCTTT. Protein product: CASSLTGLNTEAFF.

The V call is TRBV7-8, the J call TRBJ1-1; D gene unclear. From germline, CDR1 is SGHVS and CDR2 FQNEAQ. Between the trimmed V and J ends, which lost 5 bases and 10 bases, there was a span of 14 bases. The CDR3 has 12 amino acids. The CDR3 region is CASSLSGSSAFF. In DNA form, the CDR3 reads TGTGCCAGCAGCCTGAGTGGTAGCTCAGCTTTCTTT. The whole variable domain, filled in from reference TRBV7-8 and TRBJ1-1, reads GAGVSQSPRYKVAKRGQDVALRCDPISGHVSLFWYQQALGQGPEFLTYFQNEAQLDKSGLPSDRFFAERPEGSVSTLKIQRTQQEDSAVYLCASSLSGSSAFFGQGTRLTVV.

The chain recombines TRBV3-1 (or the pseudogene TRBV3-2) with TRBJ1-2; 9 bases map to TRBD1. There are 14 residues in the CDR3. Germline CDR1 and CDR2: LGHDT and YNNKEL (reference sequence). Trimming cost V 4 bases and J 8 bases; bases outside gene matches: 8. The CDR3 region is CASSLMDRGRGYTF. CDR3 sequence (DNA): TGTGCCAGCAGCCTAATGGACAGGGGCAGGGGCTACACCTTC.